This TCR beta chain is drawn from a study of beta chain features in type 1 diabetes. This clone was seen more than once but under ten times. Its target is not known. Expressed TCRB transcripts were sequenced because the entire RNA isolate underwent reverse transcription. Sequencing was performed with immunoSEQ multiplex PCR; in TCRdb, only in-frame clones are kept and a portion is missing. Here the sample spans 100,000 to 150,000 clones, 16% being singletons. Germline V gene data show CDR1 as SGDLS and CDR2 as YYNGEE. Trimming removed 0 bases at V and 7 bases at J, with 8 bases between. This CDR3 is built from 13 residues. Whole-study findings and limits: Shortening of TCRB CDR3s, moderate but significant, appeared in all four CD4+ subsets of Type 1 diabetes patients.

Material: central memory CD4+ T cells from blood. The V gene is TRBV9, the J gene TRBJ1-3; D perhaps matches TRBD1 (5 bases). This clonotype originated in a man between 25 and 39 years old with type 1 diabetes. In DNA form, the CDR3 reads TGTGCCAGCAGCGTAGGAGGGGAGAACACCATATATTTT. Protein: CASSVGGENTIYF.